The 27 T cell receptor beta chains below come from one sample, sequenced in a study of blood T cells in healthy people across ages. Primers used in a second PCR of about 6 to 11 cycles were a sample-barcoded 5' primer and a J-beta primer mix. A single record per CDR3 protein comes from TCRdb applying MiXCR to the 5' RACE reads. The data hold approximately 600,000 distinct CDR3 sequences, with approximately 50% observed a single time. Source material: blood. All receptors come from a man between 60 and 75 years old in good health.

This clonotype was detected a few times. V gene TRBV25-1 combines with J gene TRBJ2-7, with a tentative D call TRBD2 (6 bases). The V end lost 3 bases, the J end lost 2 bases, and 11 bases lay between the germline ends. The CDR3 totals 14 residues. Germline CDR1 and CDR2: MGHDK and SYGVNS. This chain's CDR3 is CASSEEGGAYEQYF. The CDR3 DNA follows: TGTGCCAGCAGTGAGGAGGGTGGGGCCTACGAGCAGTACTTC.

The rearrangement links TRBV25-1 to TRBJ1-2; D might be TRBD1 (6 bases). The V end lost 7 bases, the J end lost 7 bases, and 22 bases lay between the germline ends. This CDR3 is 15 amino acids long. The V gene's germline CDR1 is MGHDK and CDR2 SYGVNS. The CDR3 loop is CASTENTGTMSGYTF. DNA for the CDR3: TGTGCCAGCACCGAAAACACAGGGACCATGTCTGGCTACACCTTC.

This chain links TRBV7-2 with TRBJ2-1; 8 bases line up with TRBD2. This CDR3 has 13 residues. Germline assignment: CDR1 SGHTA and CDR2 FQGNSA. V dropped 5 bases and J dropped 6; count of bases not matched to a gene: 3. The CDR3 loop is CASSPGRGNEQFF. In DNA form, the CDR3 reads TGTGCCAGCAGCCCCGGGAGGGGCAATGAGCAGTTCTTC.

This clonotype was counted many times. The rearrangement uses TRBV10-3 and TRBJ2-1; 7 nucleotides agree with TRBD1. This CDR3 is 13 amino acids long. The germline gives CDR1 ENHRY, CDR2 SYGVKD. Losses at the gene ends were 6 bases for V and 5 bases for J; bases not matched to a gene: 4. This CDR3 is CAIRTGQHNEQFF. CDR3 sequence (DNA): TGTGCCATCAGGACGGGACAGCACAATGAGCAGTTCTTC.

The chain combines TRBV2 with TRBJ2-1; D gene ambiguous. CDR1 is SNHLY and CDR2 is FYNNEI in the germline V gene. The CDR3 runs to 14 residues. Deletions cut 6 bases from V and 2 bases from J, with 11 bases between. The CDR3 DNA reads TGTGCCAGCAGATCGGGTGATACCTACAATGAGCAGTTCTTC. Translation: CASRSGDTYNEQFF.

This sequence joins TRBV11-2 and TRBJ1-2; a weak D match, TRBD1 (6 bases). CDR1 and CDR2 from the germline V gene are SGHAT and FQNNGV. V shed 4 bases and J shed 2 bases, with 14 bases lying between them. This CDR3 is built from 15 residues. For the CDR3, the DNA is TGTGCCAGCAGCTCCACAGGGAACCCCAACTATGGCTACACCTTC. Its protein is CASSSTGNPNYGYTF. The full variable domain, with the rest looked up from reference TRBV11-2 and TRBJ1-2, is EAGVAQSPRYKIIEKRQSVAFWCNPISGHATLYWYQQILGQGPKLLIQFQNNGVVDDSQLPKDRFSAERLKGVDSTLKIQPAKLEDSAVYLCASSSTGNPNYGYTFGSGTRLTVV.

The V and J genes are TRBV2 and TRBJ1-2; D is unclear. Germline loops: CDR1 SNHLY, CDR2 FYNNEI. Trimming took off 7 bases at V and 2 bases at J, with 5 bases between the two ends. The CDR3 spans 11 residues. The CDR3 nucleotides are TGTGCCAGCAACCGAAACTATGGCTACACCTTC. It is translated as CASNRNYGYTF. Full variable domain (missing parts from reference TRBV2 and TRBJ1-2): EPEVTQTPSHQVTQMGQEVILRCVPISNHLYFYWYRQILGQKVEFLVSFYNNEISEKSEIFDDQFSVERPDGSNFTLKIRSTKLEDSAMYFCASNRNYGYTFGSGTRLTVV.

J is TRBJ2-3 and V is TRBV4-1; D might be TRBD1 or TRBD2, each matching 5 bases. CDR1 is MGHRA and CDR2 is YSYEKL in the germline V gene. The CDR3 extends over 14 amino acids. V gave up 1 base and J gave up 9 bases, with 14 bases separating them. The CDR3 region is CASSQGGDWDTQYF. The CDR3 nucleotides read TGCGCCAGCAGCCAAGGGGGTGATTGGGACACGCAGTATTTT.

This clonotype was seen a few times. V and J are TRBV12-3 or TRBV12-4 and TRBJ2-7; 8 nucleotides agree with TRBD1. V was clipped by 4 bases and J by 0 bases; unmatched bases: 5. This CDR3 region has 15 residues. CDR3 loop: CASSSGGTLSYEQYF. In nucleotides, the CDR3 is TGTGCCAGCAGTTCAGGGGGCACCCTCTCCTACGAGCAGTACTTC.

V and J are TRBV9 and TRBJ2-3; D could derive from TRBD1 or TRBD2 (5 bases each). In germline, CDR1 is SGDLS, CDR2 YYNGEE. V shed 3 bases and J shed 7 bases, with 9 bases lying between them. CDR3 size: 12 residues. In nucleotides, the CDR3 is TGTGCCAGCAGCGCGAGGGGTTATACGCAGTATTTT. As protein: CASSARGYTQYF.

The chain has TRBV19 and TRBJ1-4; TRBD1 matches 9 bases. CDR1 is LNHDA, CDR2 SQIVND, per germline (reference sequence). The CDR3 is made up of 14 amino acids. The V segment lost 6 bases and the J segment 5 bases; nucleotides outside the gene matches: 4. CDR3 residues: CASRQGANNEKLFF. The CDR3 nucleotides read TGTGCCAGTAGACAGGGGGCGAACAATGAAAAACTGTTTTTT.

The V and J genes are TRBV4-1 and TRBJ2-1; tentatively, D is TRBD1 (6 bases). Trimming left V 0 bases short and J 4 bases short, with 13 bases between. The length of the CDR3 is 16 residues. Germline V gene lookup returns CDR1 MGHRA and CDR2 YSYEKL. The CDR3 loop reads CASSQDVGAWYNEQFF. The CDR3 coding sequence is TGCGCCAGCAGCCAAGACGTGGGGGCCTGGTACAATGAGCAGTTCTTC.

This clonotype was seen only a few times. V gene TRBV5-1 combines with J gene TRBJ2-1; D is ambiguous. The germline V and J ends were trimmed by 2 bases and 6 bases, with 6 bases remaining between them. Germline CDR1 and CDR2: SGHRS and YFSETQ. This CDR3 has 12 amino acids. The DNA of the CDR3 is TGCGCCAGCAGCTTACCTTCCAATGAGCAGTTCTTC. Residues: CASSLPSNEQFF.

V usage is TRBV9 and J usage is TRBJ1-4; 7 bases are shared with TRBD1. CDR3 length: 15 amino acids. The V segment lost 3 bases and the J segment 8 bases; nucleotides outside the gene matches: 10. The germline V gene has CDR1 SGDLS and CDR2 YYNGEE. Written as DNA, the CDR3 is TGTGCCAGCAGCGCTCTACAGGGGTACCAAGAAAAACTGTTTTTT. Translated: CASSALQGYQEKLFF.

The chain employs TRBV6-5 and TRBJ1-1; TRBD1 aligns across 10 bases. Germline CDR1 and CDR2: MNHEY and SVGAGI. After removal of 6 bases from V and 7 bases from J, the junction contained 8 bases not matched to a gene. The CDR3 length is 14 residues. The CDR3, as DNA: TGTGCCAGCAGGCCGGGACAGGGGAACGGTGAAGCTTTCTTT. Translated: CASRPGQGNGEAFF.

J is TRBJ1-5 and V is TRBV5-1; tentative D call: TRBD1 (5 bases). The CDR3 is made up of 13 amino acids. The germline gives CDR1 SGHRS, CDR2 YFSETQ. The V end lost 4 bases, the J end lost 7 bases, and 12 bases lay between the germline ends. CDR3 nucleotides: TGCGCCAGCAGCGAAGGACACTCACAGCCCCAGCATTTT. The encoded protein is CASSEGHSQPQHF.

J is TRBJ1-2 and V is TRBV20-1, with 9 bases lining up with TRBD1. The germline CDR1 and CDR2 sequences are DFQATT and SNEGSKA (reference sequence). This CDR3 is 11 amino acids long. The V and J ends lost 5 bases and 7 bases, in that order; junction bases with no gene match: 2. CDR3 DNA sequence: TGCAGTGCTGGGGGACAGGGTGGCTACACCTTC. It translates to CSAGGQGGYTF.

J is TRBJ2-1 and V is TRBV20-1, with TRBD2 matching over 11 bases. Germline lookup yields CDR1 DFQATT and CDR2 SNEGSKA (reference sequence). The ends lost 7 bases at V and 7 bases at J; junction bases unmatched: 18. The CDR3 spans 17 residues. CDR3 protein: CSGSGTSGAQVSNEQFF. The DNA of the CDR3 is TGCAGTGGATCCGGGACTAGCGGCGCCCAAGTATCGAATGAGCAGTTCTTC.

The chain has TRBV7-9 and TRBJ2-3; the match to TRBD1 covers 9 bases. The V gene's germline CDR1 is SEHNR and CDR2 FQNEAQ (reference sequence). The CDR3 runs 14 residues. With 10 bases clipped from V and 5 bases from J, the junction kept 10 bases outside the gene matches. CDR3 in DNA: TGTGCCACCTGGGGACAGGGAGAAGTAGATACGCAGTATTTT. It codes for CATWGQGEVDTQYF.

The chain couples TRBV4-1 to TRBJ2-1, with D perhaps TRBD1 or TRBD2 (5 bases each). The V gene lost 0 bases and the J gene lost 3 bases, with 21 bases spanning the gap. This CDR3 is 19 amino acids long. Germline lookup yields CDR1 MGHRA and CDR2 YSYEKL. CDR3: CASSQDYPPPGDLYNEQFF. DNA of the CDR3: TGCGCCAGCAGCCAAGATTACCCCCCTCCCGGGGACCTCTACAATGAGCAGTTCTTC.

The chain is built from TRBV6-1 and TRBJ2-7; 8 bases are a match to TRBD2. Germline CDR1 reads MNHNS; CDR2 reads SASEGT. Germline trimming cut 2 bases from V and 1 base from J; bases unmatched to any gene: 4. The CDR3 is made up of 15 amino acids. CDR3 region: CASSEQIAGSYEQYF. DNA of the CDR3: TGTGCCAGCAGTGAACAGATAGCGGGGTCCTACGAGCAGTACTTC.

As to this clonotype: A junction end diverges from the germline sequence, so it may reflect a read error. The V and J genes are TRBV20-1 and TRBJ2-5; 7 nucleotides agree with TRBD2. This CDR3 region has 15 residues. Germline-derived CDR1 and CDR2 are DFQATT and SNEGSKA (reference sequence). The CDR3 DNA reads TGCAATGCTAGAGTACCAACTTGGGGGGGAGAGACCCAGTACTTC. Encoded protein: CNARVPTWGGETQYF.

The J gene is TRBJ2-5, the V gene TRBV20-1; TRBD2 matches at 9 bases. The better agreement between TRBJ2-7 and the DNA end casts doubt on the J call. The length of the CDR3 is 14 residues. Germline loops: CDR1 DFQATT, CDR2 SNEGSKA (reference sequence). The CDR3 loop reads CSAPKRGADNEQYF. CDR3 bases: TGCAGTGCGCCGAAGCGGGGGGCTGACAACGAGCAGTACTTC.

The gene calls are TRBV4-2 and TRBJ2-4; no definite D call. The DNA matches TRBJ2-7 better at its end, which makes the J call doubtful. Germline V CDR1 and CDR2: LGHNA, YNFKEQ. The CDR3 is 14 residues long. The CDR3 is CASSQDYLSYEQYF. As DNA, the CDR3 is TGTGCCAGCAGCCAAGATTATCTCTCCTACGAGCAGTACTTC.

This clonotype has just a few counts. The genes are TRBV12-3 or TRBV12-4 and TRBJ2-5, with 12 bases aligning to TRBD2. This CDR3 has 16 residues. The ends lost 4 bases at V and 5 bases at J; junction bases unmatched: 8. Here the CDR3 reads CASSSPSGGALETQYF. CDR3 DNA: TGTGCCAGCAGTTCACCTAGCGGGGGGGCCTTGGAGACCCAGTACTTC.

This clonotype was seen a handful of times. J is TRBJ2-7 and V is TRBV5-1; D unclear. Germline V CDR1 and CDR2: SGHRS, YFSETQ. Trimming cost V 1 base and J 3 bases, with 23 bases left between them. There are 18 residues in the CDR3. CDR3 in DNA: TGCGCCAGCAGCTTGAGGGCCGGATCTCAAAGGTCCAACTACGAGCAGTACTTC. Translation gives CASSLRAGSQRSNYEQYF.

This clonotype was counted a few times. The rearrangement joins TRBV12-3 or TRBV12-4 to TRBJ2-5; D unresolved. CDR3 length equals 16 residues. V shed 4 bases and J shed 0 bases, with 15 bases lying between them. The DNA for the CDR3 is TGTGCCAGCAGTTCAAATGCCGGCCCGTACCAAGAGACCCAGTACTTC. It specifies CASSSNAGPYQETQYF.